These 27 T cell receptor beta chains originate from one sample sequenced in a study of cytomegalovirus exposure and HLA in healthy donors. 60 Vbeta and 13 Jbeta primers were used in PCR. Data came from immunoSEQ multiplex PCR; TCRdb stores just in-frame clones and leaves some out. The sample consists of about 180,000 clones, roughly 79% of them appearing once. Sequenced sample: PBMCs. These receptor sequences come from a male donor in good health and CMV-seronegative.

The DNA of the CDR3 is TGTGCCACCAGCACCGCAGGGACAGATACGCAGTATTTT. It yields the protein CATSTAGTDTQYF. The chain is built from TRBV15 and TRBJ2-3; D might be TRBD1 (5 bases). CDR3 length: 13 amino acids. Per germline, CDR1 LNHNV and CDR2 YYDKDF (reference sequence). Trimming shortened V by 4 bases and J by 3 bases, and 8 bases separated the two germline ends.

In this sample, this clone turned up a few times. This chain links TRBV18 with TRBJ1-1; the match to TRBD1 covers 7 bases. Germline V CDR1 and CDR2: KGHSH, LQKENI. There are 15 residues in the CDR3. The V and J ends lost 6 bases and 0 bases, in that order; junction bases with no gene match: 7. The chain's CDR3 is CASSGTADMNTEAFF. The CDR3 coding sequence is TGTGCCAGCTCCGGGACAGCGGATATGAACACTGAAGCTTTCTTT.

The chain combines TRBV7-7 with TRBJ2-3, with 15 bases lining up with TRBD2. The CDR3 is made up of 18 amino acids. Trimming removed 5 bases from V and 1 base from J; junction bases left unmatched: 7. Germline CDR1 SSHAT, CDR2 FNYEAQ (reference sequence). DNA of the CDR3: TGTGCCAGCAGCCCGGGACTAGCGGGGGGCCCTGGCACAGATACGCAGTATTTT. It is translated as CASSPGLAGGPGTDTQYF.

The chain links TRBV4-2 to TRBJ2-3; 7 bases map to TRBD1. The CDR3 loop spans 16 amino acids. Germline V gene sequence: CDR1 LGHNA, CDR2 YNFKEQ. With V trimmed by 4 bases and J by 5 bases, 12 bases remained unmatched. CDR3 nucleotide sequence: TGTGCCAGCAGCCGCCAAGGCGACAGGGCAGGAGATACGCAGTATTTT. Residues: CASSRQGDRAGDTQYF.

This clone was seen once. This chain joins TRBV19 and TRBJ1-5, with D perhaps matching TRBD1 (5 bases). This CDR3 is built from 12 residues. From germline, CDR1 is LNHDA and CDR2 SQIVND (reference sequence). Trimming cost V 5 bases and J 4 bases, with 6 bases left between them. CDR3 amino acids: CASSGGNQPQHF. CDR3 coding DNA: TGTGCCAGTAGTGGGGGGAATCAGCCCCAGCATTTT. Full variable domain (rest looked up from reference TRBV19 and TRBJ1-5): DGGITQSPKYLFRKEGQNVTLSCEQNLNHDAMYWYRQDPGQGLRLIYYSQIVNDFQKGDIAEGYSVSREKKESFPLTVTSAQKNPTAFYLCASSGGNQPQHFGDGTRLSIL.

DNA for the CDR3: TGCGCCAGCAGCCAAGTCGGGAGGAGTGAGCAGTTCTTC. Protein product: CASSQVGRSEQFF. V and J are TRBV4-3 and TRBJ2-1; 7 nucleotides align to TRBD2. CDR1 is LGHNA and CDR2 is YSLEER in the germline V gene. This CDR3 has 13 residues. The V gene end was trimmed by 1 base and the J gene end by 9 bases; junction bases not matched to a gene: 3.

Concerning this clone: Other DNA sequences in the sample encode the same CDR3. This chain connects TRBV6-5 to TRBJ2-7; 9 nucleotides agree with TRBD1. CDR1 and CDR2 from the germline V gene are MNHEY and SVGAGI. This CDR3 region has 13 residues. With V trimmed by 2 bases and J by 6 bases, 2 bases remained unmatched. The CDR3 is CASSYGTGLEQYF. The CDR3 DNA reads TGTGCCAGCAGTTACGGGACAGGGCTCGAGCAGTACTTC.

This chain uses TRBV7-3 with TRBJ1-2; 8 positions agree with TRBD1. CDR1 and CDR2 from the germline V gene are SGHTA and FQGTGA. This CDR3 contains 16 residues. Losses at the gene ends were 4 bases for V and 0 bases for J; bases not matched to a gene: 7. The CDR3 region has the DNA TGTGCCAGCAGCTCCGAAGGACAGGGATCTAACTATGGCTACACCTTC. Its protein product is CASSSEGQGSNYGYTF. Based on the CDR3 plus reference TRBV7-3 and TRBJ1-2, the full variable domain is GAGVSQTPSNKVTEKGKYVELRCDPISGHTALYWYRQSLGQGPEFLIYFQGTGAADDSGLPNDRFFAVRPEGSVSTLKIQRTERGDSAVYLCASSSEGQGSNYGYTFGSGTRLTVV.

This chain uses TRBV6-5 with TRBJ1-6; no reliable D call. There are 14 residues in the CDR3. Deletions cut 3 bases from V and 3 bases from J, with 6 bases between. Per the germline V gene, CDR1 is MNHEY and CDR2 is SVGAGI. The CDR3 nucleotides read TGTGCCAGCAGTTATCAGAACTATAATTCACCCCTCCACTTT. Protein: CASSYQNYNSPLHF.

In DNA, the CDR3 is TGTGCCAGCAGCCCCTATAGCACAGATACGCAGTATTTT. Translation: CASSPYSTDTQYF. This rearrangement joins TRBV7-6 to TRBJ2-3; D gene unclear. Germline V lookup: CDR1 SGHVS, CDR2 FNYEAQ. The V end was cut by 5 bases, the J end by 0 bases, with 6 bases between. CDR3 length: 13 residues.

The chain is built from TRBV5-4 and TRBJ2-5; 7 bases are shared with TRBD1. V shed 0 bases and J 1 base; nucleotides not matched to a gene: 9. This CDR3 is built from 17 residues. Germline-derived CDR1 and CDR2 are SGHNT and YYREEE (reference sequence). The CDR3, as DNA: TGTGCCAGCAGCTTGGAGATACAGGGGCCCCCCCAAGAGACCCAGTACTTC. Its translation: CASSLEIQGPPQETQYF.

The chain employs TRBV5-1 and TRBJ1-3; 8 bases fit TRBD1. This CDR3 is built from 15 residues. The V gene end was trimmed by 1 base and the J gene end by 1 base; junction bases not matched to a gene: 1. Germline loops: CDR1 SGHRS, CDR2 YFSETQ. CDR3 residues: CASSLQGASGNTIYF. In DNA form, the CDR3 reads TGCGCCAGCAGCTTGCAGGGGGCATCTGGAAACACCATATATTTT.

V and J are TRBV6-6 and TRBJ2-3; D is unresolved. CDR1 is MNHNY and CDR2 is SVGAGI in the germline V gene (reference sequence). There are 16 residues in the CDR3. V lost 0 bases and J 2 bases, leaving 12 bases between the germline ends. CDR3 nucleotide sequence: TGTGCCAGCAGTTACTCTGCGGATTACTCCACAGATACGCAGTATTTT. Its translation: CASSYSADYSTDTQYF.

The chain's CDR3 is CASSLDKGGTQYF. The CDR3 DNA reads TGTGCCAGCAGCCTGGATAAGGGAGGGACCCAGTACTTC. V and J are TRBV7-3 and TRBJ2-5; tentative D call: TRBD2 (6 bases). Between the trimmed V and J ends, which lost 5 bases and 7 bases, there was a span of 14 bases. The germline V gene encodes CDR1 SGHTA and CDR2 FQGTGA. The CDR3 is 13 amino acids.

This rearrangement joins TRBV4-3 to TRBJ2-1, with 9 bases matching TRBD2. CDR1 is LGHNA, CDR2 YSLEER, per germline. V trimming: 4 bases; J trimming: 9 bases; junction bases outside the gene matches: 4. The CDR3 extends over 13 amino acids. The CDR3 nucleotides are TGCGCCAGCAGCCTTGGGACTAGCCGTGAGCAGTTCTTC. Translating gives CASSLGTSREQFF.

V gene TRBV4-1 combines with J gene TRBJ1-6; 8 bases agree with TRBD1. The junction had 2 bases not matched to a gene; V was cut back by 4 bases and J by 6 bases. This CDR3 comprises 14 residues. The germline V gene has CDR1 MGHRA and CDR2 YSYEKL. The DNA for the CDR3 is TGCGCCAGCAGCCCTACAGGGGGTAATTCACCCCTCCACTTT. Translating it yields CASSPTGGNSPLHF.

This rearrangement joins TRBV7-9 to TRBJ2-2, with 9 bases matching TRBD1. This CDR3 has 17 residues. Per germline, CDR1 SEHNR and CDR2 FQNEAQ (reference sequence). V lost 2 bases and J lost 1; bases outside the gene matches: 5. CDR3 loop: CASSLRWDRVNTGELFF. CDR3 DNA sequence: TGTGCCAGCAGCTTACGATGGGACAGGGTGAACACCGGGGAGCTGTTTTTT.

This chain joins TRBV28 and TRBJ1-5; no definite D call. In germline, CDR1 is MDHEN, CDR2 SYDVKM. V lost 6 bases to trimming and J lost 6 bases, with 12 bases between them. This CDR3 has 13 residues. DNA for the CDR3: TGTGCCAGCAGATACGACCGGGGTCAGCCCCAGCATTTT. Translating it yields CASRYDRGQPQHF.

This CDR3 reads CASRPSGRAINEQFF. The CDR3 DNA reads TGTGCCAGTAGGCCTAGCGGGAGGGCCATCAATGAGCAGTTCTTC. The chain combines TRBV19 with TRBJ2-1, with 12 bases lining up with TRBD2. The CDR3 has 15 amino acids. Germline trimming cut 6 bases from V and 6 bases from J; bases unmatched to any gene: 6. CDR1 and CDR2 (germline): LNHDA, SQIVND (reference sequence).

J is TRBJ1-3 and V is TRBV21-1; the table's D gene call, TRBD1, was not cross checked with the DNA. TRBV21-1 is described as a pseudogene. This CDR3 is built from 15 residues. The CDR3 nucleotides are TGTGCCAGCAGCGAACAGGGGGCTTCTGGAAACACCATATATTTT. Amino acid sequence: CASSEQGASGNTIYF.

This clone has more than one count but fewer than ten. V and J are TRBV5-6 and TRBJ2-6; TRBD1 is a possible D gene (5 bases). The CDR3 has 15 amino acids. V gave up 5 bases and J gave up 1 base, with 10 bases separating them. Germline V gives CDR1 SGHDT, CDR2 YYEEEE. This chain's CDR3 is CASRKRGSGANVLTF. The CDR3 nucleotides read TGTGCCAGCAGGAAAAGGGGTTCTGGGGCCAACGTCCTGACTTTC.

In DNA, the CDR3 is TGTGCCAGCAACTACAGGGGTGATAGCAATCAGCCCCAGCATTTT. As protein: CASNYRGDSNQPQHF. The rearrangement links TRBV2 to TRBJ1-5, with 7 bases that match TRBD1. The CDR3 sequence is 15 residues long. J was trimmed by 0 bases and V by 7 bases; bases with no gene match: 6. CDR1 and CDR2 from the germline V gene are SNHLY and FYNNEI.

Remarks on this clone: The CDR3 does not end in the conserved phenylalanine or tryptophan, so this is likely a read error. V usage is TRBV6-6 and J usage is TRBJ1-6; D possibly corresponds to TRBD1 (6 bases). The CDR3 runs to 15 residues. The germline V and J ends were trimmed by 7 bases and 6 bases, with 16 bases remaining between them. Germline V gene lookup returns CDR1 MNHNY and CDR2 SVGAGI (reference sequence). For the CDR3, the DNA is TGTGCCAGCACCCAAGGGGGAGTCGGTAATTCACCCCTCCACCTT. Translation: CASTQGGVGNSPLHL.

This chain links TRBV6-4 with TRBJ2-2; 14 nucleotides line up with TRBD2. The CDR3 is 14 amino acids. Germline V gene data show CDR1 as MRHNA and CDR2 as SNTAGT. The junction had 6 bases not matched to a gene; V was cut back by 11 bases and J by 7 bases. In DNA form, the CDR3 reads TGTGCCTCTCGGACTAGCGGGAGGAACGGGGAGCTGTTTTTT. As protein: CASRTSGRNGELFF.

V usage is TRBV11-2 and J usage is TRBJ1-1, with 9 bases matching TRBD1. Germline lookup yields CDR1 SGHAT and CDR2 FQNNGV. Trimming cost V 7 bases and J 3 bases; bases outside gene matches: 6. The CDR3 runs to 14 residues. The CDR3 region has the DNA TGTGCCAGCACGGAACAGGGGGCTGACACTGAAGCTTTCTTT. This encodes CASTEQGADTEAFF.

This clone was seen just once. The chain has TRBV18 and TRBJ1-5, with D hard to call. V was trimmed by 3 bases and J by 0 bases, leaving 15 bases between them. In germline, CDR1 is KGHSH, CDR2 LQKENI. This CDR3 region has 17 residues. In DNA, the CDR3 is TGTGCCAGCTCACCGGGCAGGCTAAAAAATAGCAATCAGCCCCAGCATTTT. Its protein is CASSPGRLKNSNQPQHF.

The rearrangement links TRBV11-3 to TRBJ2-1; perhaps TRBD2 as D (6 bases). Trimming left V 0 bases short and J 7 bases short, with 13 bases between. There are 15 residues in the CDR3. The germline gives CDR1 SGHNT, CDR2 YENEEA. The CDR3 DNA sequence: TGTGCCAGCAGCTTAGATCTGGCTAGCGCGAATGAGCAGTTCTTC. This translates into CASSLDLASANEQFF.